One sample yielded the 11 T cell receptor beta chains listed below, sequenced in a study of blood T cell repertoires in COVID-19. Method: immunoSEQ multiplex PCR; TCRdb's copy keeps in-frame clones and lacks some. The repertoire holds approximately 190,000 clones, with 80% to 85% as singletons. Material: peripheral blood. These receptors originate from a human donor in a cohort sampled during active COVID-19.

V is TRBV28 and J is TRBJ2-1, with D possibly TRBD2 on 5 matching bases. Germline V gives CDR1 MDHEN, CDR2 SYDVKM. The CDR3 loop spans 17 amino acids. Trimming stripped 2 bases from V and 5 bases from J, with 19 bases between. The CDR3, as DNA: TGTGCCAGCAGTTTAGTTAATTACGGGGTTCACAACAATGAGCAGTTCTTC. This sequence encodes CASSLVNYGVHNNEQFF.

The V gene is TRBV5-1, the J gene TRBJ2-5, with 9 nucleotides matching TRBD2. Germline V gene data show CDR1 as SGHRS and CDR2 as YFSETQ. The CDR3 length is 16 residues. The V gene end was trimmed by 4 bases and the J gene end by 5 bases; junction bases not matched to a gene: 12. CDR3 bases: TGCGCCAGCAGCCCCTTAGGCGGGAGGGCCGGGGAGACCCAGTACTTC. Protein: CASSPLGGRAGETQYF.

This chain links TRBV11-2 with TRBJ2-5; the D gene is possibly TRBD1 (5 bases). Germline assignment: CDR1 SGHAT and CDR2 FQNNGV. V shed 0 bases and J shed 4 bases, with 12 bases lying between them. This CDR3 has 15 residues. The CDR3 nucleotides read TGTGCCAGCAGCTTAGACTCCAGACAGATAGAGACCCAGTACTTC. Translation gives CASSLDSRQIETQYF.

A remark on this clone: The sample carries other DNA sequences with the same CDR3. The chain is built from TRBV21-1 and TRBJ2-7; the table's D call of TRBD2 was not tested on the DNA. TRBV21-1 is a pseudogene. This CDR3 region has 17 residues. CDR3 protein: CASSRRQPGLAEYEQYF. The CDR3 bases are TGTGCCAGCAGCAGAAGACAACCGGGACTAGCGGAGTACGAGCAGTACTTC.

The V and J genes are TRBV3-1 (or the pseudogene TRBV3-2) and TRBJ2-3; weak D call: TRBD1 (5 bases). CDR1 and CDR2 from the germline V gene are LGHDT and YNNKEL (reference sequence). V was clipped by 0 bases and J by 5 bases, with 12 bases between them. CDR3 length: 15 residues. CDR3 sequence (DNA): TGTGCCAGCAGCCAAGAGGGCAGGGTAATAGATACGCAGTATTTT. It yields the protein CASSQEGRVIDTQYF.

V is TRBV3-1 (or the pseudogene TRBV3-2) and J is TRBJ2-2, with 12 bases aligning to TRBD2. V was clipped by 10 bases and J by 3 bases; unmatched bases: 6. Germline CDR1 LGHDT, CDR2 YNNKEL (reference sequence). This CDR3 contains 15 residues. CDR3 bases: TGTGCCACAACTAGCGGGAGGACCGACACCGGGGAGCTGTTTTTT. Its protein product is CATTSGRTDTGELFF.

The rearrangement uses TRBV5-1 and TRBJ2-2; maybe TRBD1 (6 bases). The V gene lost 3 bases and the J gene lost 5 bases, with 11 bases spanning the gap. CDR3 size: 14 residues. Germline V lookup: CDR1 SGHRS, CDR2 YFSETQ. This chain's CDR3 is CASSWNTGTGELFF. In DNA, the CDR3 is TGCGCCAGCAGCTGGAACACAGGGACCGGGGAGCTGTTTTTT.

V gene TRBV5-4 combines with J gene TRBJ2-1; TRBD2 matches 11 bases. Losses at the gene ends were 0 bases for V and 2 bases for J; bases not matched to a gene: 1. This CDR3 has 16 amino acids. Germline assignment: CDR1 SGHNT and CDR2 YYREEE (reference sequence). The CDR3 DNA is TGTGCCAGCAGCTTGGGTAGCGGGAGGGCCTACAATGAGCAGTTCTTC. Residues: CASSLGSGRAYNEQFF.

In nucleotides, the CDR3 is TGTGCCAGCAGGGGGCCTAGCACAGATACGCAGTATTTT. It translates to CASRGPSTDTQYF. The rearrangement links TRBV28 to TRBJ2-3, with D perhaps TRBD1 (5 bases). The CDR3 is made up of 13 amino acids. V lost 6 bases, J lost 0 bases, and 7 bases lay in between. CDR1 is MDHEN, CDR2 SYDVKM, per germline.

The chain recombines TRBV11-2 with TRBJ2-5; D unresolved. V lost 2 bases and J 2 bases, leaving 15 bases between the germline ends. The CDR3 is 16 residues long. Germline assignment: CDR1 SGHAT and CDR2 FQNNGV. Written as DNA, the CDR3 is TGTGCCAGCAGCTTAACGTACGGGTCGAGGCAAGAGACCCAGTACTTC. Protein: CASSLTYGSRQETQYF.

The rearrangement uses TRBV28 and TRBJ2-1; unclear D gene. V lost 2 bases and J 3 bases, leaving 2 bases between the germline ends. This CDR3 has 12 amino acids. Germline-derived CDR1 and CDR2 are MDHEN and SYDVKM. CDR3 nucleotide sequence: TGTGCCAGCAGTTTACTCTACAATGAGCAGTTCTTC. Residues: CASSLLYNEQFF.